Reported below is one T cell receptor beta chain. Some clones are missing from TCRdb's copy, which holds only in-frame ones; the method was immunoSEQ multiplex PCR. The table records tens of thousands of clones, 80% to 85% of them present only once. Looked up from germline, CDR1 is SGHKS and CDR2 is YYEKEE (reference sequence). This CDR3 is built from 15 residues. The V gene end was trimmed by 6 bases and the J gene end by 2 bases; junction bases not matched to a gene: 8. The data derive from a study of blood T cell repertoires in COVID-19. Study information: Acute and convalescent COVID-19 samples came from the United States, Italy and Spain.

Sequencing used peripheral blood. The genes are TRBV5-5 and TRBJ2-3; the match to TRBD2 covers 8 bases. The clonotype was recovered from a human donor in a cohort sampled during active COVID-19. The CDR3 DNA sequence: TGTGCCAGCACCCCGGGACTAGACCCCACAGATACGCAGTATTTT. This gives the protein CASTPGLDPTDTQYF.